This T cell receptor (beta chain) was sequenced during a study of blood T cell repertoires in COVID-19. Study-level background: Acute-phase and convalescent COVID-19 samples originated in the United States, Italy and Spain. PBMCs, B-cell-depleted T cells, or T cells were the source of the cDNA or gDNA that made up the material.

TCRdb's copy holds only in-frame clones and misses some; the assay was immunoSEQ multiplex PCR. Here the sample spans about 150,000 clones, 60% to 85% being singletons. The V gene's germline CDR1 is ENHRY and CDR2 SYGVKD. This CDR3 has 14 amino acids. Trimming pared 11 bases from V and 0 bases from J, leaving 13 bases between. This chain joins TRBV10-3 and TRBJ1-4; D is unclear. Material: peripheral blood. This receptor was identified in a man aged 45 to 65 with active or convalescent COVID-19. This CDR3 is CASKEGTTNEKLFF. The CDR3 nucleotides are TGTGCCTCCAAAGAGGGCACAACTAATGAAAAACTGTTTTTT.